This entry lists 15 T cell receptor beta chains sequenced from one sample in a study of OX40 agonist ivuxolimab in advanced cancers. Libraries were prepared by immunoSEQ multiplex PCR; TCRdb keeps only in-frame clonotypes and omits some of them. This sample yields about 17,000 clones, of which around 80% are seen a single time; around 24% belongs to the top ten. Material: CD4+ or CD8+ T cells sorted from blood, obtained in a trial of the OX40 agonist ivuxolimab. The receptors originated from an adult with an advanced solid tumor such as melanoma, head and neck, liver or kidney cancer.

This rearrangement joins TRBV5-5 to TRBJ1-3, with D perhaps TRBD1 (5 bases). The CDR3 covers 16 residues. The V gene's germline CDR1 is SGHKS and CDR2 YYEKEE (reference sequence). V lost 1 base, J lost 1 base, and 12 bases lay in between. The CDR3: CASSLSRGGSGNTIYF. In DNA, the CDR3 is TGTGCCAGCAGCTTGTCTAGGGGAGGATCTGGAAACACCATATATTTT.

V gene TRBV6-9 combines with J gene TRBJ1-1; D may be TRBD1 (5 bases). The ends were cut back, 3 bases at V and 7 bases at J, with 12 bases in the middle. This CDR3 region has 13 residues. Germline V gene lookup returns CDR1 MNHGY and CDR2 SVAAGI. The CDR3 DNA is TGTGCCAGCAGTTACTCGGGAGGGGATGAAGCTTTCTTT. It encodes CASSYSGGDEAFF.

A remark on this clone: Other DNA sequences in this sample translate to the same CDR3. The chain employs TRBV7-8 and TRBJ2-3; 10 bases are shared with TRBD1. V dropped 5 bases and J dropped 1; count of bases not matched to a gene: 6. CDR1 is SGHVS and CDR2 is FQNEAQ in the germline V gene. The CDR3 has 16 residues. CDR3 sequence (DNA): TGTGCCAGCAGCCTAGGGACAGGGGTAGGCACAGATACGCAGTATTTT. Encoded protein: CASSLGTGVGTDTQYF. Variable domain in full (rest from reference TRBV7-8 and TRBJ2-3): GAGVSQSPRYKVAKRGQDVALRCDPISGHVSLFWYQQALGQGPEFLTYFQNEAQLDKSGLPSDRFFAERPEGSVSTLKIQRTQQEDSAVYLCASSLGTGVGTDTQYFGPGTRLTVL.

The chain recombines TRBV7-9 with TRBJ1-1; D call uncertain. Trimming removed 1 base from V and 3 bases from J, with 9 bases in between. CDR1 and CDR2 (germline): SEHNR, FQNEAQ (reference sequence). The CDR3 has 14 residues. CDR3 in DNA: TGTGCCAGCAGCTTAGACGTGGGGTACACTGAAGCTTTCTTT. Its protein is CASSLDVGYTEAFF.

The rearrangement links TRBV10-2 to TRBJ1-6; TRBD1 is a possible D gene (5 bases). Trimming removed 9 bases from V and 8 bases from J, with 17 bases in between. CDR1 WSHSY and CDR2 SAAADI come from the germline V gene. This CDR3 is built from 14 residues. CDR3 loop: CASTPGPVYSPLHF. For the CDR3, the DNA is TGCGCCAGTACACCGGGACCCGTCTATTCACCCCTCCACTTT.

The gene calls are TRBV5-1 and TRBJ1-1, with 9 positions matching TRBD1. V lost 6 bases, J lost 4 bases, and 4 bases stayed unmatched. Per germline, CDR1 SGHRS and CDR2 YFSETQ. The CDR3 extends over 13 amino acids. CDR3 sequence: CASNGQGITEAFF. CDR3 nucleotide sequence: TGCGCCAGCAACGGACAGGGGATCACTGAAGCTTTCTTT.

This clone was seen once. The rearrangement uses TRBV5-4 and TRBJ2-1; possible D gene TRBD2, 5 bases. CDR3 length: 16 amino acids. Germline lookup yields CDR1 SGHNT and CDR2 YYREEE (reference sequence). V dropped 0 bases and J dropped 1 base, with 11 bases sitting between them. CDR3: CASSLAGSSSYNEQFF. CDR3 sequence (DNA): TGTGCCAGCAGCTTGGCTGGGAGCTCTTCCTACAATGAGCAGTTCTTC.

V and J are TRBV5-4 and TRBJ2-3; perhaps TRBD1 as D (6 bases). The germline V and J ends were trimmed by 0 bases and 1 base, with 12 bases remaining between them. In germline, CDR1 is SGHNT, CDR2 YYREEE (reference sequence). This CDR3 contains 16 residues. The CDR3 nucleotides are TGTGCCAGCAGCTTGGATTTGACAGGAGGCACAGATACGCAGTATTTT. Translating gives CASSLDLTGGTDTQYF.

On this clone: The junction departs from germline at one end; a sequencing error may be responsible. The rearrangement uses TRBV7-6 and TRBJ2-1, with 8 bases that match TRBD2. This CDR3 comprises 15 residues. CDR1 is SGHVS and CDR2 is FNYEAQ in the germline V gene. The CDR3 sequence is CASSLAGEGGDEQFF. The DNA for the CDR3 is TGTGCCAGCAGCCTAGCGGGCGAGGGTGGGGATGAGCAGTTCTTC.

The chain has TRBV4-1 and TRBJ1-4, with D possibly TRBD1 on 6 matching bases. Germline V CDR1 and CDR2: MGHRA, YSYEKL. The CDR3 spans 16 residues. Trimming took 1 base from V and 0 from J, leaving 9 bases between them. The DNA of the CDR3 is TGCGCCAGCAGCCAAGGGGACACGGCAACTAATGAAAAACTGTTTTTT. It encodes CASSQGDTATNEKLFF.

Here the CDR3 reads CASSYSTGSTYEQYF. DNA for the CDR3: TGTGCCAGCAGTTACTCGACGGGCAGTACCTACGAGCAGTACTTC. The chain employs TRBV6-5 and TRBJ2-7; no firm D call. V shed 0 bases and J shed 2 bases, with 11 bases lying between them. The length of the CDR3 is 15 residues. Per the germline V gene, CDR1 is MNHEY and CDR2 is SVGAGI.

The sample holds a few counts of this clone. V usage is TRBV10-2 and J usage is TRBJ2-7, with TRBD2 matching over 11 bases. In germline, CDR1 is WSHSY, CDR2 SAAADI. The J segment lost 8 bases and the V segment lost 0 bases, leaving 15 bases of the junction unmatched. The length of the CDR3 is 18 residues. The CDR3 spells CASSESRLAGSFLNKQYF. In DNA, the CDR3 is TGCGCCAGCAGTGAGTCGAGACTAGCGGGGTCTTTTTTGAATAAGCAGTACTTC.

The rearrangement joins TRBV27 to TRBJ2-1, with D hard to call. V was pared by 7 bases and J by 2 bases, with 15 bases between. Germline V gene lookup returns CDR1 MNHEY and CDR2 SMNVEV (reference sequence). This CDR3 has 15 residues. CDR3 nucleotides: TGTGCCAGCACCGCCTTGGTGGGGACCTACAATGAGCAGTTCTTC. Translating gives CASTALVGTYNEQFF.

J is TRBJ1-5 and V is TRBV21-1; TRBD1 is the table's D call and was not checked against the DNA. TRBV21-1 counts as a pseudogene. The CDR3 extends over 19 amino acids. The CDR3 nucleotides read TGTGCCAGCAGCAAACCTCAGGTGGCCAGTGCCAATAGCAATCAGCCCCAGCATTTT. Translated: CASSKPQVASANSNQPQHF.

The chain employs TRBV5-1 and TRBJ2-7; D might be TRBD2 (5 bases). This CDR3 contains 15 residues. With 0 bases removed from V and 2 bases from J, the gap between germline ends came to 12 bases. Germline V gene lookup returns CDR1 SGHRS and CDR2 YFSETQ. The CDR3 sequence is CASSLDLSVAYEQYF. The CDR3 DNA reads as TGCGCCAGCAGCTTGGATCTTAGCGTGGCCTACGAGCAGTACTTC.